This T cell receptor (beta chain) was captured by sequencing in a study of healthy donors' naive CD4 and CD8 T cells. Whole-study context: TCR alpha primers covered all functional IMGT alpha gene variants. Study-wide points: Positive CDR3 charge linked to CD4+ cells, negative to CD8+ cells.

V gave up 3 bases and J gave up 5 bases; unmatched junction bases: 8. The CDR3 covers 15 residues. Each TCR library used roughly 510 ng of total RNA and a linear amplification protocol. TCRdb itself ran the reads through MiXCR, one entry per CDR3 protein. The profile shows 180,000 or so distinct CDR3 sequences, nearly 75% of them singletons. This clonotype came up once. As yet, its antigen is unknown. The receptor was isolated from a pool of human donors in good health; the sample pools cells from several healthy donors. This chain links TRBV23-1 with TRBJ2-7, with TRBD2 matching 9 bases. TRBV23-1 has ORF status, its function being uncertain. The specimen was naive CD4+ and CD8+ T cells sorted from blood, pooled from several donors. The CDR3 reads CASSQLASGDHEQYF. The CDR3 bases are TGCGCCAGCAGTCAGCTAGCTAGCGGGGACCACGAGCAGTACTTC.